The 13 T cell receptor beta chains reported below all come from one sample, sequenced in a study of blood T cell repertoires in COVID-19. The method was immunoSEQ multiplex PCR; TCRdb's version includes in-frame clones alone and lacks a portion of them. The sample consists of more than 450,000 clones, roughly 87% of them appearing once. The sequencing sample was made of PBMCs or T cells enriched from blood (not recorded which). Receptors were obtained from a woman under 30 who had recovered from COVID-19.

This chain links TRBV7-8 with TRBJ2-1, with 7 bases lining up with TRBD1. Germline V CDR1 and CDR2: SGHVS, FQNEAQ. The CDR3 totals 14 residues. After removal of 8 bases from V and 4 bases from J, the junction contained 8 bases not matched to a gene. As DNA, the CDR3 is TGTGCCAGCGGTAGGGGGACAGCTTACAATGAGCAGTTCTTC. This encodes CASGRGTAYNEQFF.

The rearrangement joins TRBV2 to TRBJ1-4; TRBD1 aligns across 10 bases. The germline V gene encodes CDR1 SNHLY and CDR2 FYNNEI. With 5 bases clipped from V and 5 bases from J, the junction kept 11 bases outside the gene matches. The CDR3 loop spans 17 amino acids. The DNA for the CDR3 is TGTGCCAGCAGTATAACATTCCCGGGACAGGGGAATGAAAAACTGTTTTTT. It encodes CASSITFPGQGNEKLFF.

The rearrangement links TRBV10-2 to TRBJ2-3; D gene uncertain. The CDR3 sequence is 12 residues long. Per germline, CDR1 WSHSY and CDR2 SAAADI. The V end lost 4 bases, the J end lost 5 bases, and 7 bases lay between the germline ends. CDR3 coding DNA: TGCGCCAGCAGTGGTACGGGAGATACGCAGTATTTT. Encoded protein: CASSGTGDTQYF.

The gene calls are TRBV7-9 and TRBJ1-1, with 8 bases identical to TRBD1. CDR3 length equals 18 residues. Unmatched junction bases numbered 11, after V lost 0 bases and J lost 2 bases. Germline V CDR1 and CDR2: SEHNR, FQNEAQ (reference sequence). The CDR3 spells CASSLARGTGALNTEAFF. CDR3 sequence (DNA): TGTGCCAGCAGCTTAGCAAGGGGGACAGGAGCCTTAAACACTGAAGCTTTCTTT.

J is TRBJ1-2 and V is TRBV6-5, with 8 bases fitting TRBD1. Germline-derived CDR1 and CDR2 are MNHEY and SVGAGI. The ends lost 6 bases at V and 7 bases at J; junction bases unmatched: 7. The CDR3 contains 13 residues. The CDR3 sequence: CASSSSGGSGYTF. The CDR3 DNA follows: TGTGCCAGCAGCTCGTCAGGGGGCTCTGGCTACACCTTC.

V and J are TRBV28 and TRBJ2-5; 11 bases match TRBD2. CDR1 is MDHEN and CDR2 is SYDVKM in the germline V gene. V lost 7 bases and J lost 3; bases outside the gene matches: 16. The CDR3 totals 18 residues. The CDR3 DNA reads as TGTGCCAGCATCGGAAGTAGCGGGGGGGCATTACCCGAAGAGACCCAGTACTTC. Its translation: CASIGSSGGALPEETQYF.

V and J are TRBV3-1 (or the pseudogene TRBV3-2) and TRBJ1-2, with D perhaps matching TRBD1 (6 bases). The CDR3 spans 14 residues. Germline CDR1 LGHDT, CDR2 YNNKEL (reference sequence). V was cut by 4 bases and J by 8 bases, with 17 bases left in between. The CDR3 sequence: CASSPQWGGWGYTF. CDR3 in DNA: TGTGCCAGCAGCCCCCAGTGGGGGGGCTGGGGCTACACCTTC.

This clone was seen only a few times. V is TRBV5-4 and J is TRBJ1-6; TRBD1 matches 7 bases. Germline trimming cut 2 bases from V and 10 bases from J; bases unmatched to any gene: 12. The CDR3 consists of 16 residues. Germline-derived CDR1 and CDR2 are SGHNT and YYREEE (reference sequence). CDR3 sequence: CASSFNRGGIWSPLHF. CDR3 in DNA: TGTGCCAGCAGCTTTAACAGGGGTGGAATTTGGTCACCCCTCCACTTT. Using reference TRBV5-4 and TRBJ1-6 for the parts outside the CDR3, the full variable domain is ETGVTQSPTHLIKTRGQQVTLRCSSQSGHNTVSWYQQALGQGPQFIFQYYREEENGRGNFPPRFSGLQFPNYSSELNVNALELDDSALYLCASSFNRGGIWSPLHFGNGTRLTVT.

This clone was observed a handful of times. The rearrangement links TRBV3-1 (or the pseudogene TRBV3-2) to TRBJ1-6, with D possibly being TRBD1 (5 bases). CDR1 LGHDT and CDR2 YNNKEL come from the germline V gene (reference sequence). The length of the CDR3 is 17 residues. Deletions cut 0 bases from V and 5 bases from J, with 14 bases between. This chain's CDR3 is CASSQEQGLSDNSPLHF. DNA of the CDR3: TGTGCCAGCAGCCAAGAGCAGGGACTCTCGGATAATTCACCCCTCCACTTT.

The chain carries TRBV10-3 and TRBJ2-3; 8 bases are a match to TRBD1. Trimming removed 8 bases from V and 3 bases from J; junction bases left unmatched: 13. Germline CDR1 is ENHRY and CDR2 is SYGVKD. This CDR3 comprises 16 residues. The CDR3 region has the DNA TGTGCCATCGCCCCCGGACAGGGCCATCTTACAGATACGCAGTATTTT. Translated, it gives CAIAPGQGHLTDTQYF.

The CDR3 DNA sequence: TGTGCCTGGAGTGTAGCTCAAATTCTTGGACAGGGTGGTCAGCCCCAGCATTTT. Protein sequence: CAWSVAQILGQGGQPQHF. This chain links TRBV30 with TRBJ1-5; 8 positions match TRBD1. The germline V gene encodes CDR1 GTSNPN and CDR2 SVGIG (reference sequence). Unmatched junction bases numbered 16, after V lost 0 bases and J lost 6 bases. The CDR3 totals 18 residues.

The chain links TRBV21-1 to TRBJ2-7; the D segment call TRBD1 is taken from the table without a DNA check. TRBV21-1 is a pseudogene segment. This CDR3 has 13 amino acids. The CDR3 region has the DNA TGTGCCAGCAGAAGGACAGCAAAGTACGAGCAGTACTTC. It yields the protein CASRRTAKYEQYF.

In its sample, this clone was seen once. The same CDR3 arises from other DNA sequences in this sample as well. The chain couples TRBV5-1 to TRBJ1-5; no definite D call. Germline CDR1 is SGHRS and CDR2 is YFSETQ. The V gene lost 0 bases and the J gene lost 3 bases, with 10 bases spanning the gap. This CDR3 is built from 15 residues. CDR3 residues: CASSLGTDSNQPQHF. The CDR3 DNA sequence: TGCGCCAGCAGCTTGGGGACTGACTCCAATCAGCCCCAGCATTTT.